Listed below are T cell receptor beta chains from one sample, sequenced in a study of radiation and T cells in renal cell carcinoma. The data were produced by immunoSEQ multiplex PCR, yet TCRdb's version contains in-frame clones alone and is incomplete. The sample includes about 150,000 clones, 88% of them seen just once. The sequences come from blood, collected from a patient whose treatment included radiotherapy and nephrectomy. These receptors came from a woman aged 70 to 79 with renal cell carcinoma. The CDR3 runs from the conserved cysteine through the conserved F or W. Each record gives: V gene, D gene, clone size, J gene, CDR3 protein, CDR3 DNA. The D gene is left open where the match is weak. Clone size is not always given. Where it is, it says once, few, many or a class for expanded clones.

>TRBV6-6|-|-|TRBJ2-7
CASSYGAANNEQYF
TGTGCCAGCAGTTACGGGGCAGCTAACAACGAGCAGTACTTC
>TRBV9|-|-|TRBJ2-7
CASSVDSSGEQYF
TGTGCCAGCAGCGTAGATTCATCGGGGGAGCAGTACTTC
>TRBV28|-|few|TRBJ1-1
CASRYRPETEAFF
TGTGCCAGCAGATATCGACCCGAGACTGAAGCTTTCTTT
>TRBV2|-|-|TRBJ1-1
CASSERRQVNTEAFF
TGTGCCAGCAGTGAGAGGAGGCAGGTGAACACTGAAGCTTTCTTT
>TRBV6-5|TRBD1|-|TRBJ1-2
CASSYDRGLSYTF
TGTGCCAGCAGCTACGACAGGGGGCTCAGCTACACCTTC
>TRBV6-5|TRBD2|-|TRBJ2-1
CASRASGGAGEQFF
TGTGCCAGCCGCGCTAGCGGGGGGGCTGGAGAGCAGTTCTTC
>TRBV6-6|-|-|TRBJ1-3
CASSRGGTGNTIYF
TGTGCCAGCAGCCGGGGGGGGACTGGAAACACCATATATTTT
>TRBV5-8|TRBD1|once|TRBJ1-2
CASSSRGWIYGYTF
TGTGCCAGCAGCTCCAGGGGGTGGATCTATGGCTACACCTTC
>TRBV10-3|-|-|TRBJ1-6
CAISTNRVGNSPLHF
TGTGCCATCAGTACCAACAGGGTCGGGAATTCACCCCTCCACTTT
>TRBV6-1|TRBD1|-|TRBJ1-3
CASSGRTGSPSGNTIYF
TGTGCCAGCAGTGGACGGACAGGGAGTCCCTCTGGAAACACCATATATTTT
>TRBV19|-|-|TRBJ1-6
CASSKGDGNNSPLHF
TGTGCCAGTAGTAAGGGAGATGGGAATAATTCACCCCTCCACTTT
>TRBV9|TRBD1|-|TRBJ1-2
CASSVGGDRSPTNYGYTF
TGTGCCAGCAGCGTAGGGGGGGACAGGAGCCCGACTAACTATGGCTACACCTTC
>TRBV6-1|-|few|TRBJ1-5
CASSEQDSQGQPQHF
TGTGCCAGCAGTGAACAGGACAGCCAGGGGCAGCCCCAGCATTTT
>TRBV30|-|-|TRBJ1-4
CAWSGRPDPNEKLFF
TGTGCCTGGAGTGGGAGGCCGGACCCTAATGAAAAACTGTTTTTT
>TRBV10-3|-|-|TRBJ2-5
CATALGDQPEETQYF
TGTGCCACGGCCCTAGGAGACCAGCCGGAGGAGACCCAGTACTTC
>TRBV7-7|TRBD2|-|TRBJ2-5
CAILAGGEETQYF
TGTGCTATCCTAGCGGGGGGAGAAGAGACCCAGTACTTC
>TRBV7-9|TRBD2|once|TRBJ2-3
CASSFGDSGGYTQYF
TGTGCCAGCAGCTTCGGGGATAGCGGGGGTTATACGCAGTATTTT
>TRBV18|-|once|TRBJ2-1
CASSLIGPETESSNEQFF
TGTGCCAGCTCACTGATCGGCCCCGAGACAGAGTCTTCCAATGAGCAGTTCTTC
>TRBV29-1|-|-|TRBJ1-1
CSPWVLGEAFF
TGCAGCCCATGGGTACTGGGGGAAGCTTTCTTT
>TRBV2|-|-|TRBJ2-5
CASSLGLPETQYF
TGTGCCAGCAGCCTGGGACTCCCCGAGACCCAGTACTTC
>TRBV4-3|TRBD2|once|TRBJ2-5
CASSRRTSGGETQYF
TGCGCCAGCAGCCGGAGGACTAGCGGGGGGGAGACCCAGTACTTC
>TRBV6-5|-|-|TRBJ1-1
CASSSPSERGPEAFF
TGTGCCAGCAGTTCCCCTTCGGAAAGAGGGCCCGAAGCTTTCTTT
>TRBV18|-|-|TRBJ2-5
CASSPLAGETQYF
TGTGCCAGCTCACCACTCGCCGGGGAGACCCAGTACTTC
>TRBV21-1|-|-|TRBJ1-2
CASRGGSYGYTF
TGTGCCAGCAGAGGGGGCAGCTATGGCTACACCTTC